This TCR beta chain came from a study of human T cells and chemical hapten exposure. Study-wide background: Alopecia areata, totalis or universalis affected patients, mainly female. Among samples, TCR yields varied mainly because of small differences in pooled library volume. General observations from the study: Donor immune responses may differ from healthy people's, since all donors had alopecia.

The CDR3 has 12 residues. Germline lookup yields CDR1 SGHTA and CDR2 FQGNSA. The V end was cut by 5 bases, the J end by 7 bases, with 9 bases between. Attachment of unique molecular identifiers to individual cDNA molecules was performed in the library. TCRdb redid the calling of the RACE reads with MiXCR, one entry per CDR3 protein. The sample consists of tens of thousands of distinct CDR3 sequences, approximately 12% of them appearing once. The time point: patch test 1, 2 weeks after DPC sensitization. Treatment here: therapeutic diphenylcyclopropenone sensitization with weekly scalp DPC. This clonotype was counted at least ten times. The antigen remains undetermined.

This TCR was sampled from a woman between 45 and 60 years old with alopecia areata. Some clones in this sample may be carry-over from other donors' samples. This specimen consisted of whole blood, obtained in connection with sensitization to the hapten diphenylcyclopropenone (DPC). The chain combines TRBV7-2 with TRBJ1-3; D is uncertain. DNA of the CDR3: TGTGCCAGCAGCCTAGACCAGAACACCATATATTTT. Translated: CASSLDQNTIYF.